A single sample gave rise to the 8 T cell receptor beta chains below, sequenced in a study of T cell responses to AZD1222 COVID-19 vaccine. Profiling relied on immunoSEQ multiplex PCR, and the TCRdb table lists in-frame clones only, not all of them. Here the sample spans approximately 180,000 clones, 88% being singletons. The input for sequencing was peripheral blood, taken 28 days after the second AZD1222 dose. The receptors here all came from an adult who received the AZD1222 COVID-19 vaccine.

V and J are TRBV21-1 and TRBJ1-1. TRBV21-1 is annotated as a pseudogene. The CDR3 length is 13 residues. The CDR3: CASSRKRTWRVFF. CDR3 nucleotide sequence: TGTGCCAGCAGCAGGAAGCGGACATGGCGGGTTTTCTTT.

Remarks on this clone: Since a much larger clone is just one base distant, this may be a read error. The rearrangement joins TRBV11-1 to TRBJ2-7; TRBD1 matches 11 bases. Germline CDR1 is SGHAT and CDR2 is FQDESV (reference sequence). The CDR3 length is 15 residues. With 5 bases clipped from V and 0 bases from J, the junction kept 3 bases outside the gene matches. The CDR3: CASSPGTGGSYEQYF. CDR3 in DNA: TGTGCCAGCAGCCCGGGGACAGGGGGCTCCTACGAGCAGTACTTC.

The chain links TRBV30 to TRBJ1-5, with 11 bases that match TRBD1. Germline V gives CDR1 GTSNPN, CDR2 SVGIG (reference sequence). Losses at the gene ends were 8 bases for V and 4 bases for J; bases not matched to a gene: 4. This CDR3 is built from 13 residues. CDR3 nucleotide sequence: TGTGCCGGGGGGACAGGGGGAAATCAGCCCCAGCATTTT. Translating it yields CAGGTGGNQPQHF. Drawing the rest from reference TRBV30 and TRBJ1-5, the complete variable domain is SQTIHQWPATLVQPVGSPLSLECTVEGTSNPNLYWYRQAAGRGLQLLFYSVGIGQISSEVPQNLSASRPQDRQFILSSKKLLLSDSGFYLCAGGTGGNQPQHFGDGTRLSIL.

J is TRBJ1-1 and V is TRBV7-9; D uncertain. Looked up from germline, CDR1 is SEHNR and CDR2 is FQNEAQ (reference sequence). The CDR3 sequence is 14 residues long. Trimming took off 2 bases at V and 1 base at J, with 8 bases between the two ends. The CDR3 DNA reads as TGTGCCAGCAGCTTACTTCGGCAGAACACTGAAGCTTTCTTT. Its protein product is CASSLLRQNTEAFF. The variable domain in full, completed from reference TRBV7-9 and TRBJ1-1, reads DTGVSQNPRHKITKRGQNVTFRCDPISEHNRLYWYRQTLGQGPEFLTYFQNEAQLEKSRLLSDRFSAERPKGSFSTLEIQRTEQGDSAMYLCASSLLRQNTEAFFGQGTRLTVV.

J is TRBJ2-3 and V is TRBV5-6; D tentatively reads TRBD1 or TRBD2 (5 bases each). This CDR3 has 10 residues. Germline CDR1 reads SGHDT; CDR2 reads YYEEEE. With 7 bases removed from V and 7 bases from J, the gap between germline ends came to 7 bases. For the CDR3, the DNA is TGTGCCAGCGGGGGAAATACGCAGTATTTT. Protein product: CASGGNTQYF.

The rearrangement joins TRBV3-1 (or the pseudogene TRBV3-2) to TRBJ2-7, with 10 nucleotides matching TRBD1. The CDR3 runs to 15 residues. J lost 3 bases, V lost 4 bases, and 6 bases had no gene match. The germline V gene encodes CDR1 LGHDT and CDR2 YNNKEL (reference sequence). CDR3 DNA sequence: TGTGCCAGCAGCCGAATAGGACAGGGGGTCTACGAGCAGTACTTC. Protein: CASSRIGQGVYEQYF.

This sequence joins TRBV6-5 and TRBJ2-7; tentatively, D is TRBD2 (5 bases). CDR1 MNHEY and CDR2 SVGAGI come from the germline V gene. V was clipped by 5 bases and J by 6 bases, with 14 bases between them. The CDR3 has 13 amino acids. The DNA of the CDR3 is TGTGCCAGCAGTCCCGGCGGGCAAGCCGAGCAGTACTTC. Translated: CASSPGGQAEQYF.

This clone appeared a few times. The genes are TRBV7-9 and TRBJ1-6; D not certain. Looked up from germline, CDR1 is SEHNR and CDR2 is FQNEAQ (reference sequence). Trimming stripped 1 base from V and 0 bases from J, with 7 bases between. The CDR3 length is 16 residues. CDR3 bases: TGTGCCAGCAGCTTAGGCTCGAGCTCCTATAATTCACCCCTCCACTTT. Translation gives CASSLGSSSYNSPLHF. Full variable domain (rest looked up from reference TRBV7-9 and TRBJ1-6): DTGVSQNPRHKITKRGQNVTFRCDPISEHNRLYWYRQTLGQGPEFLTYFQNEAQLEKSRLLSDRFSAERPKGSFSTLEIQRTEQGDSAMYLCASSLGSSSYNSPLHFGNGTRLTVT.